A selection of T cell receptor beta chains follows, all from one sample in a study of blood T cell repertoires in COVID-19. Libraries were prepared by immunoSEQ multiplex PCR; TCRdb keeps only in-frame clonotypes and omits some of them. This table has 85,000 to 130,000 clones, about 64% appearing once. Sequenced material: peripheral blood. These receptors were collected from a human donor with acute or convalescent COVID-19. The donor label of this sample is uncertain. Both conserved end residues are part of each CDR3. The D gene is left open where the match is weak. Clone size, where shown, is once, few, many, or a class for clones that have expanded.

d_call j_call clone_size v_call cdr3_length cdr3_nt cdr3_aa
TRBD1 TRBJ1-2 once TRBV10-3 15 TGTGCCATCAGTCGGGACAGGGGGCGCGACTATGGCTACACCTTC CAISRDRGRDYGYTF
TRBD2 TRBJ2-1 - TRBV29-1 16 TGCAGCGTTGGAGGACTAGCGGGGGGGATAACAAATGAGCAGTTCTTC CSVGGLAGGITNEQFF
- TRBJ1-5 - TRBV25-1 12 TGTGCCAGCAGTTCTGGCCGACAGCCCCAGCATTTT CASSSGRQPQHF
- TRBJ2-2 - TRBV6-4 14 TGTGCCAGCAGTGACTCGGCGGACACCGGGGAGCTGTTTTTT CASSDSADTGELFF
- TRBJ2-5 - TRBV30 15 TGTGCCTGGAGCCTAAAGGGAGACTTCCAAGAGACCCAGTACTTC CAWSLKGDFQETQYF
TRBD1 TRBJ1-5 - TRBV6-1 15 TGTGCCAGCAGTTCATCACAGGGGCAGAGTCAGCCCCAGCATTTT CASSSSQGQSQPQHF
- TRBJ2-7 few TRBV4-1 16 TGCGCCAGCAGCCAAGATTCCCCGGGAAGCTCCTACGAGCAGTACTTC CASSQDSPGSSYEQYF
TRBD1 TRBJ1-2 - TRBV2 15 TGTGCCAGCAGTGAAGACAGGGGAGTTCGCTATGGCTACACCTTC CASSEDRGVRYGYTF
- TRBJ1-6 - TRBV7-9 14 TGTGCCAGCAGCTTAGTATTCGGAGGCTCACCCCTCCACTTT CASSLVFGGSPLHF
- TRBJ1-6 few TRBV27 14 TGTGCCAGCAGCCTATGGACAGTAGGCTCACCCCTCCACTTT CASSLWTVGSPLHF
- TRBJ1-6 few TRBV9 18 TGTGCCAGCAGCGTAGCGGAGGGTCCTCTCTCCTATAATTCACCCCTCCACTTT CASSVAEGPLSYNSPLHF
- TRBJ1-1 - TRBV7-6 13 TGTGCCAGCAGTCAGCAGGGGAACACTGAAGCTTTCTTT CASSQQGNTEAFF
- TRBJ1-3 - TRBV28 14 TGTGCCAGCAGCCTAACTCGGTCTGGAAACACCATATATTTT CASSLTRSGNTIYF
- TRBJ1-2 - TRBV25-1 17 TGTGCCAGCAGTTCAAAAGGTGACTGCTCTCGGCCCTGTGGCTACACCTTC CASSSKGDCSRPCGYTF
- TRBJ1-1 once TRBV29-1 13 TGCAGCGTTGCCATCGCTGGCGGTACTGAAGCTTTCTTT CSVAIAGGTEAFF
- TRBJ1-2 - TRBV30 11 TGTGCCTGGAGTGGAGAGTATGGCTACACCTTC CAWSGEYGYTF
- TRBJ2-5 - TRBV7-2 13 TGTGCCAGCAGTCTTTCGTACCAAGAGACCCAGTACTTC CASSLSYQETQYF
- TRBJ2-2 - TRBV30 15 TGTGCCTGGAGAACCGGGACACAATACACCGGGGAGCTGTTTTTT CAWRTGTQYTGELFF
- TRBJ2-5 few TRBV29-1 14 TGCAGCGTTGAAGAACAGGGAAGGGCAGAGACCCAGTACTTC CSVEEQGRAETQYF
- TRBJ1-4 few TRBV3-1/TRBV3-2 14 TGTGCCAGCAGTCAACAGGGCGCGGGAGAAAAACTGTTTTTT CASSQQGAGEKLFF
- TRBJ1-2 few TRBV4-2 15 TGTGCCAGCAGCCAGGACAGAATGAAGACCTATGGCTACACCTTC CASSQDRMKTYGYTF
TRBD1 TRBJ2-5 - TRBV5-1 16 TGCGCCAGCAGCGTCGGGTTAAGACAGGGGGTGGAGACCCAGTACTTC CASSVGLRQGVETQYF
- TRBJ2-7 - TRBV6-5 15 TGTGCCAGCAGTTACTCGAAAGGCAGGGCTTACGAGCAGTACTTC CASSYSKGRAYEQYF
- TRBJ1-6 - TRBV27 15 TGTGCCAGCAGTTTTGGGGGGACCAATAATTCACCCCTCCACTTT CASSFGGTNNSPLHF
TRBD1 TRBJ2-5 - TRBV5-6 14 TGTGCCAGCAGCGTGACAGGGTTTGGGGAGACCCAGTACTTC CASSVTGFGETQYF
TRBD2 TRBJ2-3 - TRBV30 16 TGTGCCTGGACCCCCGGACTAGCGGGGGGGCTAGATACGCAGTATTTT CAWTPGLAGGLDTQYF
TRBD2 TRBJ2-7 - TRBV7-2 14 TGTGCCAGCAGCCTGGGACTAAGGACCTACGAGCAGTACTTC CASSLGLRTYEQYF
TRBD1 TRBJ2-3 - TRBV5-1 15 TGCGCCAGCGAGACCGGGACAGGGGGACCAGATACGCAGTATTTT CASETGTGGPDTQYF
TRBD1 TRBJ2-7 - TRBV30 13 TGTGCCTGGAAGAACAGGGGATCCTACGAGCAGTACTTC CAWKNRGSYEQYF
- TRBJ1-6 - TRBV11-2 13 TGTGCCAGCAGCTTAGATATCAATTCACCCCTCCACTTT CASSLDINSPLHF
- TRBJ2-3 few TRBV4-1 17 TGCGCCAGCAGCCAATCTCCCGGGCCTAGCGTTACAGATACGCAGTATTTT CASSQSPGPSVTDTQYF
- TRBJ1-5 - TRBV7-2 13 TGTGCCAGCAGCTTATCTCAGGATCAGCCCCAGCATTTT CASSLSQDQPQHF
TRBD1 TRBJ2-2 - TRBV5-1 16 TGCGCCAGCAGCTTGCGCTCGGACAGGGCAACCGGGGAGCTGTTTTTT CASSLRSDRATGELFF
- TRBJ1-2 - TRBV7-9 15 TGTGCCAGCAGCTTTTTCCAGGGACTTAACTATGGCTACACCTTC CASSFFQGLNYGYTF
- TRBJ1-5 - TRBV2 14 TGTGCCAGCCAGGACACATCACAAAATCAGCCCCAGCATTTT CASQDTSQNQPQHF
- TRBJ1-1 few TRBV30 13 TGTGCCTGGAGTGTACTCCCACAGGCTGAAGCTTTCTTT CAWSVLPQAEAFF
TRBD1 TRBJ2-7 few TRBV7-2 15 TGTGCCAGCAGCCCACGGACAGGGGGTTCCTACGAGCAGTACTTC CASSPRTGGSYEQYF
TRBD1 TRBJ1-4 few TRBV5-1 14 TGCGCCAGCAGCTCGGGACAGGGAAGTGAAAAACTGTTTTTT CASSSGQGSEKLFF
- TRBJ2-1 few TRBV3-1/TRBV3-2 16 TGTGCCAGCAGCCAGCTCAATCACCCCGGCTACAATGAGCAGTTCTTC CASSQLNHPGYNEQFF
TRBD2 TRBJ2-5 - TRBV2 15 TGTGCCATCCCCGGGACTAGCGGGAGAGAAGAGACCCAGTACTTC CAIPGTSGREETQYF
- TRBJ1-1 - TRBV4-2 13 TGTGCCAGCAGCCAAGATTGGGCCACTGAAGCTTTCTTT CASSQDWATEAFF
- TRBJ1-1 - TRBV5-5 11 TGTGCCAGCAGCCTACGGACTTCGGCTTTCTTT CASSLRTSAFF
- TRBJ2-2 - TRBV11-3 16 TGTGCCAGCAGCCCTGCCAGGGGTCGGGTGAGCGGGGAGCTGTTTTTT CASSPARGRVSGELFF
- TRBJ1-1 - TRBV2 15 TGTGCCAGCAGGCCGGACAGCGGGATGAACACTGAAGCTTTCTTT CASRPDSGMNTEAFF
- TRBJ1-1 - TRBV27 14 TGTGCCAGCAGTCGTCTACAGGGGAACACTGAAGCTTTCTTT CASSRLQGNTEAFF
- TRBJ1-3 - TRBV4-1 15 TGCGCCAGCAGCCGGACGGGGGGGGAAGGAAACACCATATATTTT CASSRTGGEGNTIYF
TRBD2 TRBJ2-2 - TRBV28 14 TGTGCCAGCAGGCTAGCGGGCCCGGCCGGGGAGCTGTTTTTT CASRLAGPAGELFF
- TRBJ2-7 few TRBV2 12 TGTGCCAGCGCACAGCACTCCTACGAGCAGTACTTC CASAQHSYEQYF
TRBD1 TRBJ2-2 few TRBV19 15 TGTGCCAGTAGTAACTACAGGGGGATCACCGGGGAGCTGTTTTTT CASSNYRGITGELFF
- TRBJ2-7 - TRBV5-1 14 TGCGCCAGCAGCCCAGGGCCGTGGGCCTACGAGCAGTACTTC CASSPGPWAYEQYF
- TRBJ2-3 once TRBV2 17 TGTGCCAGCAGTGTGTCCAACAGGGGGGGGGACACAGATACGCAGTATTTT CASSVSNRGGDTDTQYF
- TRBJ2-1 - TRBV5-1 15 TGCGCCAGCAGCGAATCAGGGTGGACCTACAATGAGCAGTTCTTC CASSESGWTYNEQFF
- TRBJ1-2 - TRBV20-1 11 TGCAGTGCAGCACCGCTCTATGGCTACACCTTC CSAAPLYGYTF
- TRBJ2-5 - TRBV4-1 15 TGCGCCAGCAGCCAAGCCCGGGGGGCGGGGGAGACCCAGTACTTC CASSQARGAGETQYF
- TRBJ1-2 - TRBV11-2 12 TGTGCCAGCAGCCCGGACAGCTATGGCTACACCTTC CASSPDSYGYTF